The source of this T cell receptor beta chain is a study of early T cells in non-severe SARS-CoV-2 infection. In its sample, this clonotype was seen many times. The CDR3 consists of 10 residues. Germline V CDR1 and CDR2: MGHDK, SYGVNS. Trimming removed 8 bases from V and 5 bases from J, with 4 bases in between. One entry per CDR3 protein, called by TCRdb with MiXCR from the 5' RACE reads. Among roughly 67,000 distinct CDR3 sequences listed, 11% were seen once. Sequenced material: whole blood. The rearrangement uses TRBV25-1 and TRBJ2-1; D is unclear. The receptor's source is an adult who was a healthcare worker with PCR-confirmed SARS-CoV-2 infection or an uninfected control (not recorded which). CDR3 nucleotide sequence: TGTGCCAGCGGTCACAATGAGCAGTTCTTC. Protein product: CASGHNEQFF.